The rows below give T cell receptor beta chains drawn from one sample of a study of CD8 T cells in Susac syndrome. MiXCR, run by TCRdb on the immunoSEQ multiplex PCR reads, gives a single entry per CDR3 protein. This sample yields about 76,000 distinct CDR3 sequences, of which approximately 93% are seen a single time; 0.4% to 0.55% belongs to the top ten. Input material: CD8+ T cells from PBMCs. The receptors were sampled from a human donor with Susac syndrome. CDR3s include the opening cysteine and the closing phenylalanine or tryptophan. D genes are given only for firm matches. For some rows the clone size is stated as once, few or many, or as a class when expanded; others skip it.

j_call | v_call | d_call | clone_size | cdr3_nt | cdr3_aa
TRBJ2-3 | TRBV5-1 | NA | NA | TGCGCCAGCAGCTTGGATGAGAATACGCAGTATTTT | CASSLDENTQYF
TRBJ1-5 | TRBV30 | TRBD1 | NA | TGTGCCCTTCAGACAGGGGGCGGCAATCAGCCCCAGCATTTT | CALQTGGGNQPQHF
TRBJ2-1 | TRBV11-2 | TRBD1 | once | TGTGCCAGCAGCTTTCCGGGACAGGGTATATTGAATGAGCAGTTCTTC | CASSFPGQGILNEQFF
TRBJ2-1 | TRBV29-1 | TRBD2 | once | TGCAGCGTTCGGGGACTAGCGGGAAATGAGCAGTTCTTC | CSVRGLAGNEQFF
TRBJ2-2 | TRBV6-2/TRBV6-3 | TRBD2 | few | TGTGCCAGCAGTTACCTCCGGGGACTAGACGCAACTGGGGACACCGGGGAGCTGTTTTTT | CASSYLRGLDATGDTGELFF
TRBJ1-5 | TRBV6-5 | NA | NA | TGTGCCAGCAGTCTGGAAGGGGCGGGTCAGCCCCAGCATTTT | CASSLEGAGQPQHF
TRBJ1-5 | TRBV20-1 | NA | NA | TGCAGTGCTAGGGACCCAGGAATCGGTAGGAGCAATCAGCCCCAGCATTTT | CSARDPGIGRSNQPQHF
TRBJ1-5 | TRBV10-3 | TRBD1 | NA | TGTGCCATCAAAGGGACAGGGGATCAGCCCCAGCATTTT | CAIKGTGDQPQHF
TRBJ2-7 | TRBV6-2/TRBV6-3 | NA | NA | TGTGCCAGCAGTTACTATGGGTATGAGCAGTACTTC | CASSYYGYEQYF
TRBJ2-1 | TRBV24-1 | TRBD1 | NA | TGTGCCACCAGTGATTTGGCAGGGGGCCTCGGTGAGCAGTTCTTC | CATSDLAGGLGEQFF
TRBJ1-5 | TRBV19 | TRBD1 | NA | TGTGCCAGCGAGGGACAGGGAAGCAATCAGCCCCAGCATTTT | CASEGQGSNQPQHF
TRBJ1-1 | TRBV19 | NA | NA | TGTGCCAGTACTCGAGTAGGGCGACGGAACACTGAAGCTTTCTTT | CASTRVGRRNTEAFF
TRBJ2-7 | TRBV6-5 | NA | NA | TGTGCCAGCAGCTTCCGCCGGGCGGGACCCTACGAGCAGTACTTC | CASSFRRAGPYEQYF
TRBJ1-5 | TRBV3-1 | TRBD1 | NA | TGTGCCAGCAGCATAGGGACAGGAGTTTATAGCAATCAGCCCCAGCATTTT | CASSIGTGVYSNQPQHF
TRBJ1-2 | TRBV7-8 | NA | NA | TGTGCCAGCAGCTTAGGTGTAGACTATGGCTACACCTTC | CASSLGVDYGYTF
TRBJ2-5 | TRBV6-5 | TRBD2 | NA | TGTGCCAGCAGTCCCGGACTAGTAGAGACCCAGTACTTC | CASSPGLVETQYF
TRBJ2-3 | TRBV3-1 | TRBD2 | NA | TGTGCCAGCAGCCAGGGACTAGTTTCCGATACGCAGTATTTT | CASSQGLVSDTQYF
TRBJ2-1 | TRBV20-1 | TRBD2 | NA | TGCAGTGCTAGTACGCCCGGGGGGTCAAATCTTCACAATGAGCAGTTCTTC | CSASTPGGSNLHNEQFF
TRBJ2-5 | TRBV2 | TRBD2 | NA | TGTGCCAGCAGTGAGATAGCGGGGGGCCAAGAGACCCAGTACTTC | CASSEIAGGQETQYF
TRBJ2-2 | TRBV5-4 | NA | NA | TGTGCCAGCAGCCTCCGGGGGTTTGTTGCCGGGGAGCTGTTTTTT | CASSLRGFVAGELFF
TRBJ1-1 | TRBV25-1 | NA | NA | TGTGCCAGCAGCCGAGGGGGGGACACTGAAGCTTTCTTT | CASSRGGDTEAFF
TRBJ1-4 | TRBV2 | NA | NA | TGTGCCAGCAGGGCAACTAATGAAAAACTGTTTTTT | CASRATNEKLFF
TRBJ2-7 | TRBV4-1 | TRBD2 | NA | TGCGCCAGCAGCCCAACCCTCTATGCAGCGGGGAACTACGAGCAGTACTTC | CASSPTLYAAGNYEQYF
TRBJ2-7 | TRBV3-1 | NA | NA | TGTGCCAGCAGCCGCGGCCGCCGGTTTGACTACGAGCAGTACTTC | CASSRGRRFDYEQYF
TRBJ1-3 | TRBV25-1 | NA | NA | TGTGCCAGCAGTGATCTGGGATTTGGAAACACCATATATTTT | CASSDLGFGNTIYF
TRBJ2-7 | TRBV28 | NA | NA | TGTGCCAGCAGGGTTGATCCTAGCGTCTCCTACGAGCAGTACTTC | CASRVDPSVSYEQYF
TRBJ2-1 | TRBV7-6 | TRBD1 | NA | TGTGCCAGCAGCCCAGGGGGCAGTTCCACCTACAATGAGCAGTTCTTC | CASSPGGSSTYNEQFF
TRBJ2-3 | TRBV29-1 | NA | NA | TGCAGCGTGGATATTACTAGCACAGATACGCAGTATTTT | CSVDITSTDTQYF
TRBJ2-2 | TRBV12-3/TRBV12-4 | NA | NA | NA | CASSFGAGELFF
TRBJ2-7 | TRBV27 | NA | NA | TGTGCCAGCAGTTTACAAGGGACACCTTTCTCCTACGAGCAGTACTTC | CASSLQGTPFSYEQYF
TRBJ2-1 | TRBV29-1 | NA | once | TGCAGCGTTGAGGGCCGGAGATCCTACAATGAGCAGTTCTTC | CSVEGRRSYNEQFF
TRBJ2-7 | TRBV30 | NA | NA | TGTGCCTGGAGCGTCTTGGACGAGCAGTACTTC | CAWSVLDEQYF
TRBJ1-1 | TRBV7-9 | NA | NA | TGTGCCAGCAGCTCCAGGGTAAACACTGAAGCTTTCTTT | CASSSRVNTEAFF
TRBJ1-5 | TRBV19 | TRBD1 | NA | TGTGCCAGTAGTTTACAGGGGATGCGGAATCAGCCCCAGCATTTT | CASSLQGMRNQPQHF
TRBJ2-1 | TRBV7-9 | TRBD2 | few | TGTGCCAGCAGCCATGAGGAAGGGACTAGCGGCTACAATGAGCAGTTCTTC | CASSHEEGTSGYNEQFF